This TCR beta chain came from a study of T cell clones after liver transplantation. Across the study: Without induction therapy, subjects received standard immunosuppression until 12-24 months post-transplant.

Sequencing was performed with immunoSEQ multiplex PCR; in TCRdb, only in-frame clones are kept and a portion is missing. The sample records under 55,000 clones, about 86% being singletons. CDR1 is SGDLS, CDR2 YYNGEE, per germline. With 0 bases clipped from V and 4 bases from J, the junction kept 10 bases outside the gene matches. CDR3 length equals 17 residues. Sequenced material: CD4+ T cells from blood, taken 24 months after liver transplant. The TCR originated in a human patient who received a liver transplant. The T cells may partly be graft donor cells. The chain links TRBV9 to TRBJ2-4; 7 nucleotides line up with TRBD2. CDR3 DNA: TGTGCCAGCAGCGTAGATGTATCAGCGGGGATAAAAAACATTCAGTACTTC. Its protein product is CASSVDVSAGIKNIQYF.